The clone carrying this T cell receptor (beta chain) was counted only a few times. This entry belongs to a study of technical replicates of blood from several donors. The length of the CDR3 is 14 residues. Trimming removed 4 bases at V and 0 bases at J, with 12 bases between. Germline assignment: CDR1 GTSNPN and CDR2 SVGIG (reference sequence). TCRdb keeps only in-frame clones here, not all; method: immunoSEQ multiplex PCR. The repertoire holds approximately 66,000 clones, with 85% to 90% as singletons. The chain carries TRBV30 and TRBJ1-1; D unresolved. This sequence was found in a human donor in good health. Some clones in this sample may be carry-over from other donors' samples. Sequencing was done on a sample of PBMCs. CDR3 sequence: CAWTLGAMNTEAFF. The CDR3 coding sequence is TGTGCCTGGACACTAGGAGCTATGAACACTGAAGCTTTCTTT.